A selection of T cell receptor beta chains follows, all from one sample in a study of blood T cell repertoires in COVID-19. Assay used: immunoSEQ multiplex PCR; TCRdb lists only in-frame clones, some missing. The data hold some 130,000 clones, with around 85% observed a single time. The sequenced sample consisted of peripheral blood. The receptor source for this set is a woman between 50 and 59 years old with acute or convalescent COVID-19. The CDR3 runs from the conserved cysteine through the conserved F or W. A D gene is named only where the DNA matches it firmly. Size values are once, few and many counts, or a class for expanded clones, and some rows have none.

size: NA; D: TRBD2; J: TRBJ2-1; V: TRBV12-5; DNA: TGTGCTAGTGGTTTGTTGGCGGGGGGAAATGAGCAGTTCTTC; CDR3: CASGLLAGGNEQFF
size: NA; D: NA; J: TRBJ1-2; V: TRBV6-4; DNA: TGTGCCAGCAGTGACTCCCTAACTGGCTACACCTTC; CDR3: CASSDSLTGYTF
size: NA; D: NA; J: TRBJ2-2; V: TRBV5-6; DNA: TGTGCCAGCAGCTCAAGCAGAGGCACCGGGGAGCTGTTTTTT; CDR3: CASSSSRGTGELFF
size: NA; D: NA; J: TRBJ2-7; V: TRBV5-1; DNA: TGCGCCAGCAGCTTGGGCGGGGGCCCCTCCTACGAGCAGTACTTC; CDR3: CASSLGGGPSYEQYF
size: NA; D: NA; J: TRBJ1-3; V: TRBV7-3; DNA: TGTGCCAGCAGCCCAGGCTCTGGAAACACCATATATTTT; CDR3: CASSPGSGNTIYF
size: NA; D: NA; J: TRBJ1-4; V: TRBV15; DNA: TGTGCCACCAGCAGAGATGGGAGGCAGGGAGGAAATGAAAAACTGTTTTTT; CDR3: CATSRDGRQGGNEKLFF
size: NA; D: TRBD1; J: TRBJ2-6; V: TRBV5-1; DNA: TGCGCCAGCAGCTTGGTCCCCACAGGGGTAGGGGCCAACGTCCTGACTTTC; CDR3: CASSLVPTGVGANVLTF
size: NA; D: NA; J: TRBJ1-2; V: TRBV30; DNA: TGTGCCTGGAGTGATTTAGACTATGGCTACACCTTC; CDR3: CAWSDLDYGYTF
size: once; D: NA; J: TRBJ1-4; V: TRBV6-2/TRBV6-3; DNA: TGTGCCAGCAGTTACTCGGGGAGGGAAAAACTGTTTTTT; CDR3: CASSYSGREKLFF
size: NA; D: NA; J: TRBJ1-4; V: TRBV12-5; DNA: TGTGCTAGTGGTTTGGCGAGCACAGGCGGTGAAAAACTGTTTTTT; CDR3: CASGLASTGGEKLFF
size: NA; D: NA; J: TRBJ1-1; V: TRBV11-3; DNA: TGTGCCAGCAGCTTAGGAGGGCTGCACACTGAAGCTTTCTTT; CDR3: CASSLGGLHTEAFF
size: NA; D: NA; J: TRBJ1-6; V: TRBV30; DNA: TGTGCCTGGAGTGTAAACGGGAATAATTCACCCCTCCACTTT; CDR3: CAWSVNGNNSPLHF
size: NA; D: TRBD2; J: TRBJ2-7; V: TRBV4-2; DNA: TGTGCCAGCAGTCGACTAGCGGGGGGTGTCGAGCAGTACTTC; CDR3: CASSRLAGGVEQYF
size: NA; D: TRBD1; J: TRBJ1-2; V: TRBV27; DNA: TGTGCCAGCAGGACAGGGTTTGGCTACACCTTC; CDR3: CASRTGFGYTF
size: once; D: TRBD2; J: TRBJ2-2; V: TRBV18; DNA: TGTGCCAGCTCGCTAGCGGGGGTGAACACCGGGGAGCTGTTTTTT; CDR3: CASSLAGVNTGELFF
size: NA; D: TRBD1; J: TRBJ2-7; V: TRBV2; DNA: TGTGCCAGCAGTGAAAGGGGGACAGTCTACGAGCAGTACTTC; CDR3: CASSERGTVYEQYF
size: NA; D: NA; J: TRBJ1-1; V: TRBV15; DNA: TGTGCCACCAGAGTCGGGGGGGAGTACACTGAAGCTTTCTTT; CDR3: CATRVGGEYTEAFF
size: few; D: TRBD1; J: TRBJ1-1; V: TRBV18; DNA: TGTGCCAGCTCACGTACATCCGGGACAGGGGACACTGAAGCTTTCTTT; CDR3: CASSRTSGTGDTEAFF
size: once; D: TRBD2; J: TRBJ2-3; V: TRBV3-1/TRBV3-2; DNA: TGTGCCAGCAGCACCCGGATAGCGGGGATCTACACAGATACGCAGTATTTT; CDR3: CASSTRIAGIYTDTQYF
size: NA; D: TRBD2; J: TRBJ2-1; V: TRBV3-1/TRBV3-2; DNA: TGTGCCAGCAGCCCCGAGCAGCGGGGAAACAATGAGCAGTTCTTC; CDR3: CASSPEQRGNNEQFF
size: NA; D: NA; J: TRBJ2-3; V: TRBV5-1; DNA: TGCGCCAGCAGCTTGGACAGGATCACAGATACGCAGTATTTT; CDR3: CASSLDRITDTQYF
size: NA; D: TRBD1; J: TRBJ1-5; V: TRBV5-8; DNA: TGTGCCAGCAGCTCCCGGGACAGGGGGATGAATAGCAATCAGCCCCAGCATTTT; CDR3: CASSSRDRGMNSNQPQHF
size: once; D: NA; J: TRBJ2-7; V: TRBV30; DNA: TGTGCCTGGAGTGTACCCGGGGGGCCACCCTCCTACGAGCAGTACTTC; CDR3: CAWSVPGGPPSYEQYF
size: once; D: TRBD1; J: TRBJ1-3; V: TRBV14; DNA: TGTGCCAGCAGCCACCACGGACAGGGGGTATCTGGAAACACCATATATTTT; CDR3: CASSHHGQGVSGNTIYF
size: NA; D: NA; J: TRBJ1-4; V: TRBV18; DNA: TGTGCCAGCTCACTGACGGGGGGAGGCGATGAAAAACTGTTTTTT; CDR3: CASSLTGGGDEKLFF
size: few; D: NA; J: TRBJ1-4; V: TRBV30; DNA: TGTGCCTGGAGTGTACCTGAGACCCAGGCCGGAAAACTGTTTTTT; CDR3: CAWSVPETQAGKLFF
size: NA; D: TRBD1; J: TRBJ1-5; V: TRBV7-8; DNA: TGTGCCAGCAGCTTGGATGACAGGGGTCAGCCCCAGCATTTT; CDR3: CASSLDDRGQPQHF
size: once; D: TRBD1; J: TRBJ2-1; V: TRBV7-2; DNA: TGTGCCAGCAGCCCGACAGGGGTGGGTTCTTACAATGAGCAGTTCTTC; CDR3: CASSPTGVGSYNEQFF
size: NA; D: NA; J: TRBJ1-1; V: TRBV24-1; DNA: TGTGCCACAACTCACTTTGGGGCATCCCCTGAAGCTTTCTTT; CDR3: CATTHFGASPEAFF
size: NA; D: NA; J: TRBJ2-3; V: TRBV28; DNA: TGTGCCAGCAGTCCGGGGGGCACAGATACGCAGTATTTT; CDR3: CASSPGGTDTQYF
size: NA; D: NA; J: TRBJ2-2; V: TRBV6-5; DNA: TGTGCCAGCACGCCAGGCCACGCGAACACCGGGGAGCTGTTTTTT; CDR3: CASTPGHANTGELFF
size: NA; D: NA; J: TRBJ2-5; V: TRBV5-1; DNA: TGCGCCAGGGGGCACAGGGAACAAGAGACCCAGTACTTC; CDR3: CARGHREQETQYF
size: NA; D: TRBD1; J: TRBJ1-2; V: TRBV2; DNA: TGTGCCAGCAGGGAGACAGGGTCTAACTATGGCTACACCTTC; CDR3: CASRETGSNYGYTF
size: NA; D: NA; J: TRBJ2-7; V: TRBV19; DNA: TGTGCCTCCCGTGACAGGAACTCCTACGAGCAGTACTTC; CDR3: CASRDRNSYEQYF
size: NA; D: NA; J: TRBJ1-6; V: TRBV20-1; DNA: TGCAGTGCTAGTTCAGGGGTTAGCTCTGCTATCGGGAATTCACCCCTCCACTTT; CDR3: CSASSGVSSAIGNSPLHF
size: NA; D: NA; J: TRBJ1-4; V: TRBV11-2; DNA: TGTGCCAGCAGCTTAGAGGGCCAGGGGAATGAAAAACTGTTTTTT; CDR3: CASSLEGQGNEKLFF
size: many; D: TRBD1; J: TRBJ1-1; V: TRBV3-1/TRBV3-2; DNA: TGTGCCAGCAGCCGAGAGGGGGCTTTCACTGAAGCTTTCTTT; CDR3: CASSREGAFTEAFF
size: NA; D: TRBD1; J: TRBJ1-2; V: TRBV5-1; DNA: TGCGCCAGCAGCCCGGGGGACAGGGACCTCTATGGCTACACCTTC; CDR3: CASSPGDRDLYGYTF
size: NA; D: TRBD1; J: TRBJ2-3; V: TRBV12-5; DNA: TGTGCTAGTGGTTTGGTACAGGGGGCCCTGACAGATACGCAGTATTTT; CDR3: CASGLVQGALTDTQYF
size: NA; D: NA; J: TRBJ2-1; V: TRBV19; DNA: TGTGCCAGTAGTACCCGACTAGTCGAGCAGTTCTTC; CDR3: CASSTRLVEQFF
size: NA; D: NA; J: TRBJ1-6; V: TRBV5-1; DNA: TGCGCCAGCAGCAACCCGACCCTACAGAATTCACCCCTCCACTTT; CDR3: CASSNPTLQNSPLHF
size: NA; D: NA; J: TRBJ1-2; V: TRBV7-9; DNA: TGTGCCAGCAGCTTAGGGCAGGGAATAAGTGGCTACACCTTC; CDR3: CASSLGQGISGYTF
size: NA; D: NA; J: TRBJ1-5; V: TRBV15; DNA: TGTGCCACCAGCACACCCCTCGCGGGGGGAGGTCAGCCCCAGCATTTT; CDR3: CATSTPLAGGGQPQHF
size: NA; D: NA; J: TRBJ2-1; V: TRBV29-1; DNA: TGCAGCGGACAAGCGGGACACCTTACCTACAATGAGCAGTTCTTC; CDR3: CSGQAGHLTYNEQFF
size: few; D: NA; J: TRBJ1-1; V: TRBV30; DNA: TGTGCCTGGAGTGAGGAGACAGGTCGCACTGAAGCTTTCTTT; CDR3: CAWSEETGRTEAFF
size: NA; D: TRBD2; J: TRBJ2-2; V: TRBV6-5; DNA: TGTGCCAGCAGTTCAATTGCGGGGGGGCCCACCGGGGAGCTGTTTTTT; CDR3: CASSSIAGGPTGELFF
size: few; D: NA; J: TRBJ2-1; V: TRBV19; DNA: TGTGCCAGTAGAAGTCGGCGGGGAGCCTCGGAAAATGAGCAGTTCTTC; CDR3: CASRSRRGASENEQFF
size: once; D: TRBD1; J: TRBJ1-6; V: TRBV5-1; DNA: TGCGCCAGCAGCTTGGGGCAGGGGGCGAACACCTATAATTCACCCCTCCACTTT; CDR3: CASSLGQGANTYNSPLHF
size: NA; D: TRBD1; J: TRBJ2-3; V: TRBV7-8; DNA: TGTGCCAGCAGCTTTTCCGGGACAGACCTCACAGATACGCAGTATTTT; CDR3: CASSFSGTDLTDTQYF
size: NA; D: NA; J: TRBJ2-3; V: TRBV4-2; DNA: TGTGCCAGCAGCCAAGTCCCAGCGACCCCCACAGATACGCAGTATTTT; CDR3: CASSQVPATPTDTQYF
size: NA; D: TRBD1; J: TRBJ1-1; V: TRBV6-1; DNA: TGTGCCAGCAGTGGAGGGAATGGGACAGGGAACACTGAAGCTTTCTTT; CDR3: CASSGGNGTGNTEAFF
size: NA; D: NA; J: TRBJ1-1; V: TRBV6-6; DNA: TGTGCCAGCAGTCCTCGTCGGAACACTGAAGCTTTCTTT; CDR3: CASSPRRNTEAFF
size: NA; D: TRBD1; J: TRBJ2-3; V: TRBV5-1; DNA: TGCGCCAGCAGCTTGTTTCAGGGGGAAACAGATACGCAGTATTTT; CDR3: CASSLFQGETDTQYF